This T cell receptor beta chain was sequenced in a study of blood T cell repertoires in COVID-19. Assay used: immunoSEQ multiplex PCR; TCRdb lists only in-frame clones, some missing. The table records more than 110,000 clones, more than 75% of them present only once. Per the germline V gene, CDR1 is MDHEN and CDR2 is SYDVKM. The CDR3 sequence is 14 residues long. V was clipped by 6 bases and J by 6 bases; unmatched bases: 2. The V and J genes are TRBV28 and TRBJ2-1; TRBD2 matches 13 bases. Sequenced sample: peripheral blood. This receptor was taken from a human donor in a cohort sampled during active COVID-19. The CDR3 is CASRGLAGANEQFF. Written as DNA, the CDR3 is TGTGCCAGCAGAGGACTAGCGGGAGCCAATGAGCAGTTCTTC.